This TCR beta chain was identified during a study of blood T cell repertoires in COVID-19 (TCRdb year 2020). Describing the broader study: Collaborator samples came from the United States, Italy and Spain and covered acute and convalescent phases of COVID-19. The repertoires were released in a freely available public database intended as a resource for research on the immune response to SARS-CoV-2. The sample metadata nearly always contained a de-identified subject ID, COVID-19 status, age in years and sex. Subjects who had been exposed to COVID-19, were actively infected with it, or had recovered from it provided the deeply sampled blood TCRbeta repertoires that made up the dataset. The prospective study material was composed of cDNA or gDNA derived from T cells, B-cell-depleted T cells, or PBMCs. Samples came from the ongoing ImmuneRACE study (first 160 participants) plus 1,254 subjects from 6 global collaborators. Where HLA class I and class II types were available, the types were taken from metadata supplied by the sample provider, not from assay-based typing.

Reading the germline V gene (reference sequence) gives CDR1 LNHDA and CDR2 SQIVND. V was cut back by 1 base and J by 6 bases, leaving a gap of 10 bases between them. The cysteine opens and the phenylalanine closes a CDR3 of 13 amino acids. Kept here is only the CDR3 DNA, which spans 39 bases and is read in frame from base 1. TCRbeta CDR3 regions were amplified from genomic DNA by means of the immunoSEQ Assay, a bias-controlled multiplex PCR. Per the source publication's procedure: Within the assay, amplification of reference gene primers was used to estimate how many nucleated cells each sample contained. Sequence reads were collapsed and filtered to measure the absolute abundance of every unique TCRbeta CDR3 rearrangement. For each sample, productive Simpson clonality was calculated as the square root of Simpson's diversity index across productive rearrangements. Sourced from immuneACCESS, this table was stored by TCRdb with only in-frame sequences that have V and J called. A share of the clones is absent; for the studies checked, an unresolved V gene accounts for under half, and the remainder has no known explanation. Clone size and V and J calls were adopted from that table, with D and trimming inferred from the DNA. The sample table records about 300,000 clones; 85% to 90% of these occur just once. Jointly, the top ten make up more than 9% of the sample.

Study-wide findings and limitations: Clinical and demographic metadata were provided uncurated, with the amount varying by source and participant.

In the prospective study, participants were about 18 to 89 years old, resided in about two dozen geographic areas of the United States, and were enrolled through a virtual design. In the prospective study, participants were assigned to cohorts based on the clinical history participants reported in a screening survey and a study questionnaire. Recovered participants in ImmuneRACE Cohort 3 were defined as having two consecutive negative NP/OP PCR tests, clearance from a healthcare professional, or resolution of symptoms. In the prospective study, mobile phlebotomists collected whole blood, serum and a nasopharyngeal or oropharyngeal swab from each participant. Participants in the prospective study had the option to provide additional blood draws and questionnaires over an approximately 2-month period. Prospective study blood samples were shipped either frozen or at room temperature before DNA extraction.

With respect to this clone: Its recognized antigen is unknown. No much larger clonotype is one base removed from it; base qualities were not supplied.

The rearrangement joined TRBV19 to TRBJ2-7; TRBD1 could be the D gene, as 6 bases match. Sequencing was performed on PBMCs or T cells enriched from blood (not recorded which). This TCR derives from a woman in her late teens or twenties who had recovered from COVID-19. The CDR3 region has the sequence CASSIVTGSEQYF. The nucleotide sequence is TGTGCCAGTAGTATAGTTACAGGGTCCGAGCAGTACTTC. Here the CDR3 is joined to the reference TRBV19 and TRBJ2-7 genes, and the full variable domain is: DGGITQSPKYLFRKEGQNVTLSCEQNLNHDAMYWYRQDPGQGLRLIYYSQIVNDFQKGDIAEGYSVSREKKESFPLTVTSAQKNPTAFYLCASSIVTGSEQYFGPGTRLTVT.